These 19 T cell receptor beta chains were sequenced from one sample in a study of cytomegalovirus exposure and HLA in healthy donors. Both 60 Vbeta primers and 13 Jbeta primers went into the PCR. The data were produced by immunoSEQ multiplex PCR, yet TCRdb's version contains in-frame clones alone and is incomplete. The table records about 150,000 clones, roughly 87% of them present only once. Sequencing was carried out using PBMCs. The receptors were gathered from a man aged 25 to 45 in good health and CMV-seropositive.

This chain links TRBV30 with TRBJ2-3; perhaps TRBD2 as D (5 bases). The CDR3 consists of 15 residues. Trimming shortened V by 1 base and J by 1 base, and 12 bases separated the two germline ends. CDR1 and CDR2 from the germline V gene are GTSNPN and SVGIG (reference sequence). The CDR3 loop is CAWSGPPRGTDTQYF. In DNA form, the CDR3 reads TGTGCCTGGAGTGGGCCCCCGAGGGGCACAGATACGCAGTATTTT.

This sequence joins TRBV5-1 and TRBJ1-4; 12 bases match TRBD1. Per germline, CDR1 SGHRS and CDR2 YFSETQ. J lost 7 bases, V lost 4 bases, and 8 bases had no gene match. CDR3 length: 16 amino acids. CDR3: CASSAGTGGLREKLFF. DNA of the CDR3: TGCGCCAGCAGCGCAGGGACAGGGGGCTTACGTGAAAAACTGTTTTTT.

This clone appeared once. J is TRBJ2-2 and V is TRBV30; a possible D gene is TRBD2 (6 bases). Per the germline V gene, CDR1 is GTSNPN and CDR2 is SVGIG (reference sequence). V dropped 0 bases and J dropped 8 bases, with 10 bases sitting between them. The CDR3 runs to 13 residues. The CDR3 region has the DNA TGTGCCTGGAGTGTTAAGGGGAGGGGGGAGCTGTTTTTT. Translated, it gives CAWSVKGRGELFF.

The J gene is TRBJ2-7, the V gene TRBV13; 9 nucleotides agree with TRBD1. With V trimmed by 5 bases and J by 2 bases, 4 bases remained unmatched. Germline V gene data show CDR1 as PRHDT and CDR2 as FYEKMQ (reference sequence). The length of the CDR3 is 14 residues. CDR3 sequence reads: CASSLRTGAYEQYF. The CDR3 nucleotides read TGTGCCAGCAGCCTCCGGACAGGGGCCTACGAGCAGTACTTC.

The gene calls are TRBV9 and TRBJ1-3; D possibly corresponds to TRBD1 (5 bases). Trimming removed 4 bases at V and 3 bases at J, with 11 bases between. Per the germline V gene, CDR1 is SGDLS and CDR2 is YYNGEE. The CDR3 is 14 residues long. The CDR3 DNA reads TGTGCCAGCAGCCAGGGCGGATATGGAAACACCATATATTTT. It specifies CASSQGGYGNTIYF. Drawing the rest from reference TRBV9 and TRBJ1-3, the complete variable domain is DSGVTQTPKHLITATGQRVTLRCSPRSGDLSVYWYQQSLDQGLQFLIQYYNGEERAKGNILERFSAQQFPDLHSELNLSSLELGDSALYFCASSQGGYGNTIYFGEGSWLTVV.

Concerning this clone itself: Distinct nucleotide sequences in the sample also encode this CDR3. V is TRBV7-8 and J is TRBJ1-1; D uncertain. Germline V lookup: CDR1 SGHVS, CDR2 FQNEAQ. The germline V and J ends were trimmed by 5 bases and 2 bases, with 9 bases remaining between them. This CDR3 comprises 13 residues. CDR3 bases: TGTGCCAGCAGCCTCGACACTAACACTGAAGCTTTCTTT. Translating it yields CASSLDTNTEAFF.

CDR3 nucleotide sequence: TGTGCCAGCTCACCAGATTTCGGCGGGGAGCTGTTTTTT. This translates into CASSPDFGGELFF. The gene calls are TRBV18 and TRBJ2-2; no clear D. This CDR3 contains 13 residues. Trimming shortened V by 2 bases and J by 7 bases, and 8 bases separated the two germline ends. In germline, CDR1 is KGHSH, CDR2 LQKENI.

The genes are TRBV7-7 and TRBJ2-2, with 9 bases that match TRBD2. Germline V gene lookup returns CDR1 SSHAT and CDR2 FNYEAQ (reference sequence). With V trimmed by 5 bases and J by 7 bases, 8 bases remained unmatched. This CDR3 spans 15 amino acids. CDR3 loop: CASSPAGGPGGELFF. CDR3 in DNA: TGTGCCAGCAGCCCAGCGGGAGGCCCTGGCGGGGAGCTGTTTTTT.

The chain carries TRBV5-1 and TRBJ2-7; D gene ambiguous. V lost 2 bases to trimming and J lost 4 bases, with 7 bases between them. Germline CDR1 SGHRS, CDR2 YFSETQ. The CDR3 extends over 12 amino acids. CDR3 coding DNA: TGCGCCAGCAGCTTAATCGGGTACGAGCAGTACTTC. Translation gives CASSLIGYEQYF.

This clone has just a few counts. The chain links TRBV6-1 to TRBJ2-3, with TRBD2 matching 10 bases. Per the germline V gene, CDR1 is MNHNS and CDR2 is SASEGT. The CDR3 has 16 residues. The V and J ends lost 2 bases and 1 base, in that order; junction bases with no gene match: 3. The CDR3 DNA follows: TGTGCCAGCAGTGAAACTCTAGCGGGAGGCACAGATACGCAGTATTTT. Amino acid sequence: CASSETLAGGTDTQYF.

This clone came up a few times. The chain uses TRBV5-1 and TRBJ2-7, with TRBD1 matching 10 bases. The V gene end was trimmed by 1 base and the J gene end by 6 bases; junction bases not matched to a gene: 4. The germline gives CDR1 SGHRS, CDR2 YFSETQ. This CDR3 is built from 14 residues. Written as DNA, the CDR3 is TGCGCCAGCAGCTTGAGACAGGGGGCTGGCGAGCAGTACTTC. Translating it yields CASSLRQGAGEQYF.

The rearrangement joins TRBV11-2 to TRBJ2-3; 9 bases map to TRBD2. This CDR3 has 17 residues. The trim removed 5 bases at V and 4 bases at J, leaving 13 bases unmatched. From germline, CDR1 is SGHAT and CDR2 FQNNGV. CDR3 sequence reads: CASSPLAGARIADTQYF. The CDR3 nucleotides read TGTGCCAGCAGCCCGTTAGCGGGAGCGAGGATCGCAGATACGCAGTATTTT.

The chain uses TRBV28 and TRBJ2-1, with 12 positions matching TRBD2. In germline, CDR1 is MDHEN, CDR2 SYDVKM. V was pared by 7 bases and J by 6 bases, with 7 bases of the junction left unmatched. This CDR3 spans 15 amino acids. The CDR3 reads CASNSRTSGINEQFF. The CDR3 DNA reads as TGTGCCAGCAACAGTCGGACTAGCGGGATCAATGAGCAGTTCTTC.

Written as DNA, the CDR3 is TGTGCCAGCAGCTTGGATTTAGGGGGATTTCAGCCCCAGCATTTT. Translated, it gives CASSLDLGGFQPQHF. The genes are TRBV5-5 and TRBJ1-5; D possibly corresponds to TRBD1 (6 bases). Per the germline V gene, CDR1 is SGHKS and CDR2 is YYEKEE (reference sequence). CDR3 length: 15 residues. Trimming pared 0 bases from V and 6 bases from J, leaving 13 bases between.

This clone was seen only a few times. This chain links TRBV5-4 with TRBJ1-2; D is perhaps TRBD1 (5 bases). The CDR3 spans 14 residues. Between the trimmed V and J ends, which lost 5 bases and 4 bases, there was a span of 15 bases. Germline lookup yields CDR1 SGHNT and CDR2 YYREEE (reference sequence). The CDR3, as DNA: TGTGCCAGCAGGACGAAAGGAGGGGCCTATGGCTACACCTTC. Its protein product is CASRTKGGAYGYTF.

The chain is built from TRBV7-2 and TRBJ2-7; 7 nucleotides agree with TRBD1. The CDR3 totals 13 residues. V dropped 4 bases and J dropped 3; count of bases not matched to a gene: 3. Per the germline V gene, CDR1 is SGHTA and CDR2 is FQGNSA. For the CDR3, the DNA is TGTGCCAGCAGCTGGGGACAGAACTACGAGCAGTACTTC. It yields the protein CASSWGQNYEQYF. The full variable domain, its missing parts supplied by reference TRBV7-2 and TRBJ2-7, is GAGVSQSPSNKVTEKGKDVELRCDPISGHTALYWYRQSLGQGLEFLIYFQGNSAPDKSGLPSDRFSAERTGGSVSTLTIQRTQQEDSAVYLCASSWGQNYEQYFGPGTRLTVT.

CDR3 sequence reads: CASSLGQSIYGYTF. CDR3 in DNA: TGCGCCAGCAGCTTGGGGCAGTCGATTTATGGCTACACCTTC. The chain carries TRBV5-1 and TRBJ1-2; D gene ambiguous. The CDR3 has 14 residues. The V end was cut by 0 bases, the J end by 5 bases, with 11 bases between. Germline V gene data show CDR1 as SGHRS and CDR2 as YFSETQ. Supplemented by reference TRBV5-1 and TRBJ1-2, the full variable domain reads KAGVTQTPRYLIKTRGQQVTLSCSPISGHRSVSWYQQTPGQGLQFLFEYFSETQRNKGNFPGRFSGRQFSNSRSEMNVSTLELGDSALYLCASSLGQSIYGYTFGSGTRLTVV.

The gene calls are TRBV28 and TRBJ2-7; 10 bases line up with TRBD2. CDR1 MDHEN and CDR2 SYDVKM come from the germline V gene. V trimming: 0 bases; J trimming: 1 base; junction bases outside the gene matches: 12. The CDR3 spans 19 residues. CDR3 amino acids: CASSLWRSASGSQSYEQYF. The CDR3 coding sequence is TGTGCCAGCAGTTTATGGCGCTCGGCTAGCGGGAGCCAATCCTACGAGCAGTACTTC.

V is TRBV18 and J is TRBJ2-5; 9 nucleotides align to TRBD2. The V and J ends lost 2 bases and 3 bases, in that order; junction bases with no gene match: 4. CDR3 length: 15 amino acids. Germline values: CDR1 KGHSH, CDR2 LQKENI. The CDR3 region is CASSPVAGVKETQYF. The CDR3 DNA reads as TGTGCCAGCTCACCAGTAGCGGGAGTAAAAGAGACCCAGTACTTC.